These T cell receptor beta chains were read from a single sample in a study of blood T cells in healthy people across ages. MiXCR, applied by TCRdb to the 5' RACE reads, yields one record per CDR3 protein. The sample has 1.2 million to 1.5 million distinct CDR3 sequences, almost 60% seen once. Sequencing used blood. Source of these receptors: a man aged 18 to 29 in good health. The CDR3 runs from the conserved cysteine through the conserved F or W. Fields, in order: J gene, D gene, V gene, clone size, CDR3 protein, CDR3 DNA. A D gene is named only where the DNA matches it firmly. Clone size, where shown, is once, few, many, or a class for clones that have expanded.

j_gene: TRBJ2-7; d_gene: TRBD1; v_gene: TRBV6-1; abundance: few; CDR3aa: CASLPTGQASYEQYF; CDR3nt: TGTGCCAGCCTCCCCACGGGACAGGCATCCTACGAGCAGTACTTC
j_gene: TRBJ2-5; d_gene: TRBD2; v_gene: TRBV11-2; abundance: NA; CDR3aa: CASSLVGLAEQETQYF; CDR3nt: TGTGCCAGCAGCTTGGTAGGACTAGCGGAACAAGAGACCCAGTACTTC
j_gene: TRBJ1-2; d_gene: NA; v_gene: TRBV15; abundance: once; CDR3aa: CATSRGDWDYGYTF; CDR3nt: TGTGCCACCAGCAGAGGGGACTGGGACTATGGCTACACCTTC
j_gene: TRBJ1-1; d_gene: NA; v_gene: TRBV7-9; abundance: few; CDR3aa: CASSFPERMNTEAFF; CDR3nt: TGTGCCAGCAGCTTTCCAGAACGGATGAACACTGAAGCTTTCTTT
j_gene: TRBJ2-7; d_gene: TRBD1; v_gene: TRBV20-1; abundance: NA; CDR3aa: CSAPTGYGEQYF; CDR3nt: TGCAGTGCGCCGACAGGGTATGGCGAGCAGTACTTC
j_gene: TRBJ2-7; d_gene: TRBD1; v_gene: TRBV29-1; abundance: NA; CDR3aa: CSVGDSFYEQYF; CDR3nt: TGCAGCGTTGGGGACAGCTTCTACGAGCAGTACTTC
j_gene: TRBJ2-7; d_gene: NA; v_gene: TRBV20-1; abundance: few; CDR3aa: CSARPLNWDEQYF; CDR3nt: TGCAGTGCCAGACCGTTGAATTGGGACGAGCAGTACTTC
j_gene: TRBJ2-1; d_gene: NA; v_gene: TRBV2; abundance: NA; CDR3aa: CASSALRAEQFF; CDR3nt: TGTGCCAGCAGCGCCCTCCGGGCTGAGCAGTTCTTC
j_gene: TRBJ2-1; d_gene: NA; v_gene: TRBV24-1; abundance: NA; CDR3aa: CATSDGLWIDEQFF; CDR3nt: TGTGCCACCAGTGATGGCCTATGGATAGATGAGCAGTTCTTC
j_gene: TRBJ2-5; d_gene: NA; v_gene: TRBV11-2; abundance: NA; CDR3aa: CASSSRGAGETQYF; CDR3nt: TGTGCCAGCAGCTCCAGAGGGGCGGGTGAGACCCAGTACTTC
j_gene: TRBJ1-2; d_gene: NA; v_gene: TRBV20-1; abundance: NA; CDR3aa: CSARGPTGDYGYTF; CDR3nt: TGCAGTGCAAGGGGCCCTACGGGGGACTATGGCTACACCTTC
j_gene: TRBJ2-5; d_gene: TRBD2; v_gene: TRBV20-1; abundance: NA; CDR3aa: CSAEAVAGIETQYF; CDR3nt: TGCAGTGCAGAGGCGGTAGCGGGAATAGAGACCCAGTACTTC
j_gene: TRBJ1-2; d_gene: NA; v_gene: TRBV28; abundance: NA; CDR3aa: CASSPPVTPYTF; CDR3nt: TGTGCCAGCAGCCCCCCCGTAACACCCTACACCTTC
j_gene: TRBJ2-5; d_gene: TRBD1; v_gene: TRBV4-1; abundance: NA; CDR3aa: CASSQGRQGVRETQYF; CDR3nt: TGCGCCAGCAGCCAAGGCCGACAGGGTGTCCGGGAGACCCAGTACTTC
j_gene: TRBJ2-7; d_gene: TRBD2; v_gene: TRBV28; abundance: NA; CDR3aa: CASSSGRGVYEQYF; CDR3nt: TGTGCCAGCAGTAGCGGGAGAGGCGTCTACGAGCAGTACTTC
j_gene: TRBJ2-3; d_gene: NA; v_gene: TRBV14; abundance: NA; CDR3aa: CASSPRTLVSRTVTDTQYF; CDR3nt: TGTGCCAGCAGCCCGCGGACCCTCGTATCTAGAACCGTCACAGATACGCAGTATTTT
j_gene: TRBJ1-6; d_gene: NA; v_gene: TRBV7-9; abundance: NA; CDR3aa: CASSLVGQDSPLHF; CDR3nt: TGTGCCAGCAGCTTAGTAGGCCAGGATTCACCCCTCCACTTT
j_gene: TRBJ2-7; d_gene: NA; v_gene: TRBV20-1; abundance: NA; CDR3aa: CSARLRVAYEQYF; CDR3nt: TGCAGTGCCCGGCTCAGGGTGGCCTACGAGCAGTACTTC
j_gene: TRBJ2-3; d_gene: TRBD2; v_gene: TRBV2; abundance: NA; CDR3aa: CASRVSGTSESTDTQYF; CDR3nt: TGTGCCAGCAGGGTCTCGGGGACTAGCGAGAGCACAGATACGCAGTATTTT
j_gene: TRBJ1-2; d_gene: NA; v_gene: TRBV6-6; abundance: few; CDR3aa: CASSLTRGANYGYTF; CDR3nt: TGTGCCAGCAGCCTGACCAGGGGAGCTAACTATGGCTACACCTTC
j_gene: TRBJ2-7; d_gene: NA; v_gene: TRBV20-1; abundance: once; CDR3aa: CSARDRQWSSYEQYF; CDR3nt: TGCAGTGCTAGAGATAGGCAGTGGAGCTCCTACGAGCAGTACTTC
j_gene: TRBJ2-7; d_gene: TRBD2; v_gene: TRBV11-2; abundance: NA; CDR3aa: CASRRKGAGGAYEQYF; CDR3nt: TGTGCCAGCAGACGAAAGGGAGCGGGAGGCGCCTACGAGCAGTACTTC
j_gene: TRBJ2-7; d_gene: NA; v_gene: TRBV25-1; abundance: few; CDR3aa: CASSTTYYEQYF; CDR3nt: TGTGCCAGCAGTACCACATATTACGAGCAGTACTTC
j_gene: TRBJ2-5; d_gene: NA; v_gene: TRBV5-5; abundance: NA; CDR3aa: CASSFWRETQYF; CDR3nt: TGTGCCAGCAGCTTCTGGCGAGAGACCCAGTACTTC
j_gene: TRBJ2-7; d_gene: NA; v_gene: TRBV29-1; abundance: few; CDR3aa: CSVDVQGSGSYEQYF; CDR3nt: TGCAGCGTTGATGTACAGGGATCGGGGAGCTACGAGCAGTACTTC
j_gene: TRBJ2-1; d_gene: TRBD2; v_gene: TRBV4-1; abundance: few; CDR3aa: CASSPQEGRAGDEQFF; CDR3nt: TGCGCCAGCAGCCCTCAAGAGGGACGGGCGGGGGATGAGCAGTTCTTC
j_gene: TRBJ2-7; d_gene: NA; v_gene: TRBV6-1; abundance: NA; CDR3aa: CASSDGWGRDEQYF; CDR3nt: TGTGCCAGCAGTGACGGTTGGGGTAGGGACGAGCAGTACTTC
j_gene: TRBJ1-2; d_gene: NA; v_gene: TRBV4-3; abundance: NA; CDR3aa: CASSQDPGNVYGYTF; CDR3nt: TGCGCCAGCAGCCAAGATCCCGGCAACGTCTATGGCTACACCTTC
j_gene: TRBJ2-7; d_gene: TRBD1; v_gene: TRBV20-1; abundance: NA; CDR3aa: CSASGDTGEEQYF; CDR3nt: TGCAGTGCTAGTGGTGACACAGGGGAGGAGCAGTACTTC
j_gene: TRBJ1-2; d_gene: NA; v_gene: TRBV29-1; abundance: NA; CDR3aa: CSVADTTF; CDR3nt: TGCAGCGTCGCTGACACCACCTTC
j_gene: TRBJ2-4; d_gene: NA; v_gene: TRBV28; abundance: NA; CDR3aa: CASRAGSSTGIQYF; CDR3nt: TGTGCCAGTCGTGCTGGGTCGTCAACTGGGATTCAGTACTTC
j_gene: TRBJ2-3; d_gene: NA; v_gene: TRBV20-1; abundance: once; CDR3aa: CSPAGGHSSTDTQYF; CDR3nt: TGCAGTCCCGCCGGGGGGCACTCTAGCACAGATACGCAGTATTTT
j_gene: TRBJ2-6; d_gene: NA; v_gene: TRBV28; abundance: NA; CDR3aa: CASSEIRGPRSGANVLTF; CDR3nt: TGTGCCAGCAGTGAAATCCGGGGGCCAAGATCTGGGGCCAACGTCCTGACTTTC
j_gene: TRBJ2-7; d_gene: NA; v_gene: TRBV7-2; abundance: NA; CDR3aa: CASSLTIGGYEQYF; CDR3nt: TGTGCCAGCAGCTTAACAATAGGGGGCTACGAGCAGTACTTC
j_gene: TRBJ2-7; d_gene: NA; v_gene: TRBV7-8; abundance: few; CDR3aa: CASSLSDQPRYF; CDR3nt: TGTGCCAGCAGCTTATCCGACCAACCCCGGTACTTC
j_gene: TRBJ1-2; d_gene: TRBD1; v_gene: TRBV20-1; abundance: NA; CDR3aa: CSARGEDGTAADSNYGYTF; CDR3nt: TGCAGTGCTAGAGGAGAGGATGGGACAGCAGCTGATTCTAACTATGGCTACACCTTC
j_gene: TRBJ2-1; d_gene: NA; v_gene: TRBV4-1; abundance: few; CDR3aa: CASSQALEMTNEQFF; CDR3nt: TGCGCCAGCAGCCAAGCCCTCGAAATGACTAATGAGCAGTTCTTC
j_gene: TRBJ2-7; d_gene: NA; v_gene: TRBV5-1; abundance: NA; CDR3aa: CASSTGQSSYNEQYF; CDR3nt: TGCGCCAGCAGCACCGGACAGAGCTCCTACAATGAGCAGTACTTC
j_gene: TRBJ2-2; d_gene: TRBD2; v_gene: TRBV4-1; abundance: NA; CDR3aa: CASSQEASGVLRELFF; CDR3nt: TGCGCCAGCAGCCAAGAAGCTAGCGGGGTCTTACGGGAGCTGTTTTTT
j_gene: TRBJ2-1; d_gene: NA; v_gene: TRBV29-1; abundance: NA; CDR3aa: CGVLVNEQFF; CDR3nt: TGCGGCGTATTAGTCAATGAGCAGTTCTTC
j_gene: TRBJ2-4; d_gene: TRBD1; v_gene: TRBV5-1; abundance: few; CDR3aa: CASSVGTGRAGGPKNIQYF; CDR3nt: TGCGCCAGCAGCGTCGGGACAGGGAGGGCTGGCGGTCCTAAAAACATTCAGTACTTC
j_gene: TRBJ2-7; d_gene: TRBD2; v_gene: TRBV7-9; abundance: NA; CDR3aa: CASSFPGGRVYEQYF; CDR3nt: TGTGCCAGCAGCTTCCCGGGCGGGAGGGTGTACGAGCAGTACTTC
j_gene: TRBJ2-7; d_gene: NA; v_gene: TRBV11-2; abundance: NA; CDR3aa: CASSPGGARGYEQYF; CDR3nt: TGTGCCAGCAGTCCTGGGGGGGCCAGAGGGTACGAGCAGTACTTC
j_gene: TRBJ2-7; d_gene: NA; v_gene: TRBV7-2; abundance: NA; CDR3aa: CASSPGGDQYF; CDR3nt: TGTGCCAGCAGCCCAGGGGGGGACCAGTACTTC
j_gene: TRBJ2-3; d_gene: NA; v_gene: TRBV3-1; abundance: few; CDR3aa: CASSQVDRSTDTQYF; CDR3nt: TGTGCCAGCAGCCAAGTAGACAGAAGCACAGATACGCAGTATTTT
j_gene: TRBJ1-6; d_gene: TRBD1; v_gene: TRBV7-6; abundance: NA; CDR3aa: CASSQTGVRSPLHF; CDR3nt: TGTGCCAGCAGCCAGACAGGGGTCCGGTCACCCCTCCACTTT
j_gene: TRBJ2-7; d_gene: NA; v_gene: TRBV3-1; abundance: NA; CDR3aa: CASSRRETRYF; CDR3nt: TGTGCCAGCAGCCGTCGGGAGACCCGGTACTTC